The T cell receptor beta chain described here comes from a study of shared T cell receptors in the human thymus. The germline gives CDR1 ENHRY, CDR2 SYGVKD. The CDR3 runs 19 residues. The V segment lost 10 bases and the J segment 2 bases; nucleotides outside the gene matches: 18. Repertoires were generated with immunoSEQ multiplex PCR, while TCRdb's copy carries only in-frame clones and drops some. The sample carries 700,000 or so clones, 70% to 90% recorded once. These same records also appear under a second study, on human thymus T cells. As that report states: Healthy Finnish infants undergoing corrective surgery for congenital heart defects were used as donors. Resections were taken during corrective heart surgery, and the thymus tissue came from these. Repertoires from thymus and blood appeared to show biased V and J gene usage. There were highly overlapping thymic repertoires among unrelated individuals, as related research reported.

The sample taken for sequencing was thymocytes. This TCR derives from a girl under two years old with a congenital heart defect. The chain combines TRBV10-3 with TRBJ2-3, with 13 bases lining up with TRBD2. The CDR3 DNA reads as TGTGCCACCTGGGGGACTAGCGGGGACACCACAGAACCCACAGATACGCAGTATTTT. Amino acid sequence: CATWGTSGDTTEPTDTQYF.